Below are 31 T cell receptor beta chains sequenced from a single sample in a study of blood T cells in healthy people across ages. Primers used in a second PCR of roughly 7 to 12 cycles were a sample-barcoded 5' primer and a J-beta primer mix. TCRdb used MiXCR to reprocess the 5' RACE reads, holding one entry per CDR3 protein. Of about 1.1 million distinct CDR3 sequences listed, 35% to 40% are singletons. Input material: blood. The receptors shown here come from a man aged 18 to 29 in good health.

The chain carries TRBV6-4 and TRBJ2-1, with D possibly called TRBD1 or TRBD2 (6 bases each). The CDR3 consists of 15 residues. From germline, CDR1 is MRHNA and CDR2 SNTAGT. V lost 6 bases, J lost 4 bases, and 16 bases lay in between. The CDR3 coding sequence is TGTGCCAGCAGCCCCCTAACGGGGGCATACAATGAGCAGTTCTTC. Protein sequence: CASSPLTGAYNEQFF.

This clonotype appeared a few times. V gene TRBV12-3 or TRBV12-4 combines with J gene TRBJ1-5; D gene ambiguous. Trimming removed 1 base from V and 3 bases from J, with 13 bases in between. There are 16 residues in the CDR3. The CDR3 is CASSLGERVDNQPQHF. As DNA, the CDR3 is TGTGCCAGCAGTTTAGGGGAAAGGGTTGACAATCAGCCCCAGCATTTT.

The chain uses TRBV12-3 or TRBV12-4 and TRBJ1-1; D gene unclear. CDR3 length: 14 amino acids. V was pared by 5 bases and J by 0 bases, with 10 bases between. CDR3 bases: TGTGCCAGCAGTACACGACGGGTGAACACTGAAGCTTTCTTT. It encodes CASSTRRVNTEAFF.

This clonotype was seen many times. The rearrangement uses TRBV27 and TRBJ2-3, with D perhaps matching TRBD1 or TRBD2 (5 bases each). V lost 8 bases to trimming and J lost 7 bases, with 7 bases between them. The length of the CDR3 is 10 residues. CDR1 is MNHEY, CDR2 SMNVEV, per germline (reference sequence). The CDR3 bases are TGTGCCAGCGGGGGTAATACGCAGTATTTT. Protein: CASGGNTQYF.

In this sample, this clonotype turned up a few times. The V and J genes are TRBV27 and TRBJ1-2; 8 nucleotides agree with TRBD1. Germline V gene lookup returns CDR1 MNHEY and CDR2 SMNVEV (reference sequence). Trimming at V came to 6 bases and at J to 6 bases, leaving 6 bases not matched to a gene. The CDR3 sequence is 13 residues long. The CDR3 nucleotides are TGTGCCAGCAGCGACAGGGGAAAGAATGGCTACACCTTC. Its translation: CASSDRGKNGYTF.

This chain links TRBV3-1 with TRBJ2-2; unclear D gene. Trimming removed 1 base at V and 3 bases at J, with 3 bases between. CDR1 is LGHDT and CDR2 is YNNKEL in the germline V gene (reference sequence). CDR3 length: 13 amino acids. The CDR3 DNA is TGTGCCAGCAGCCAAGTCCACACCGGGGAGCTGTTTTTT. Translated, it gives CASSQVHTGELFF.

The CDR3 loop reads CSVEVSGESYEQYF. The CDR3 region has the DNA TGCAGCGTTGAAGTTTCGGGGGAGTCCTACGAGCAGTACTTC. J is TRBJ2-7 and V is TRBV29-1, with a weak D call TRBD2 (6 bases). The V and J ends lost 1 base and 1 base respectively, with 11 bases between them. CDR3 length: 14 residues. Per the germline V gene, CDR1 is SQVTM and CDR2 is ANQGSEA.

The chain employs TRBV5-1 and TRBJ2-1; D gene unclear. The germline V gene has CDR1 SGHRS and CDR2 YFSETQ. The CDR3 has 15 amino acids. The V and J ends lost 0 bases and 0 bases respectively, with 7 bases between them. CDR3 sequence (DNA): TGCGCCAGCAGCTTGGGGCCCTGCTCCTACAATGAGCAGTTCTTC. Its protein product is CASSLGPCSYNEQFF.

Points on this clonotype: The junction does not match germline at one end; this may be a read error. The chain couples TRBV6-2 or TRBV6-3 to TRBJ1-5, with D unclear. Germline V gives CDR1 MNHEY, CDR2 SVGEGT. The CDR3 runs to 17 residues. The CDR3 loop reads CASSYFPRTDSDQPQHF. The CDR3 coding sequence is TGTGCCAGCAGTTACTTTCCCCGGACGGATAGCGATCAGCCCCAGCATTTT.

The CDR3 sequence: CASSPHRGGVIQYF. The CDR3 coding sequence is TGTGCCAGCAGCCCCCATCGGGGGGGGGTCATTCAGTACTTC. The chain combines TRBV3-1 with TRBJ2-4, with 8 bases lining up with TRBD2. The CDR3 spans 14 residues. V gave up 4 bases and J gave up 9 bases; unmatched junction bases: 8. CDR1 LGHDT and CDR2 YNNKEL come from the germline V gene (reference sequence).

This clonotype has more than one count but fewer than ten. This rearrangement joins TRBV10-3 to TRBJ1-1, with a possible D match to TRBD1 (5 bases). V was shortened by 3 bases and J by 6 bases, with 14 bases between the two germline ends. The CDR3 runs 14 residues. Germline CDR1 is ENHRY and CDR2 is SYGVKD. CDR3 in amino acids: CAISDWGFVAEAFF. The CDR3 DNA reads TGTGCCATCAGTGACTGGGGCTTTGTCGCTGAAGCTTTCTTT.

The CDR3 DNA is TGTGCCAGCAGTCCCCCGGGGCAGCGTGAAAAACTGTTTTTT. This encodes CASSPPGQREKLFF. The V gene is TRBV12-3 or TRBV12-4, the J gene TRBJ1-4; weak D call: TRBD1 (5 bases). The V gene lost 5 bases and the J gene lost 7 bases, with 14 bases spanning the gap. This CDR3 region has 14 residues.

This clonotype was seen more than once but under ten times. The CDR3 loop reads CASRPEPGLAGTDTQYF. The CDR3 DNA is TGTGCCAGCAGACCTGAGCCGGGACTAGCAGGCACAGATACGCAGTATTTT. J is TRBJ2-3 and V is TRBV4-2; 9 bases map to TRBD2. The CDR3 loop spans 17 amino acids. After removal of 6 bases from V and 1 base from J, the junction contained 11 bases not matched to a gene. The V gene's germline CDR1 is LGHNA and CDR2 YNFKEQ.

V and J are TRBV4-3 and TRBJ1-1, with TRBD1 as a possible D gene (6 bases). This CDR3 is 14 amino acids long. The ends were cut back, 1 base at V and 4 bases at J, with 10 bases in the middle. Germline V gene lookup returns CDR1 LGHNA and CDR2 YSLEER. The DNA for the CDR3 is TGCGCCAGCAGCCAAGCACAGGGAAGCACTGAAGCTTTCTTT. Amino acid sequence: CASSQAQGSTEAFF.

This clonotype was recorded once. This chain uses TRBV6-2 or TRBV6-3 with TRBJ2-1; no reliable D call. Germline CDR1 reads MNHEY; CDR2 reads SVGEGT. V gave up 8 bases and J gave up 0 bases, with 8 bases separating them. The CDR3 contains 13 residues. The CDR3 bases are TGTGCCAGCCGTGACATCTCCTACAATGAGCAGTTCTTC. It is translated as CASRDISYNEQFF.

The J gene is TRBJ1-2, the V gene TRBV6-1; D unclear. CDR1 and CDR2 from the germline V gene are MNHNS and SASEGT. The CDR3 extends over 15 amino acids. Trimming took off 1 base at V and 4 bases at J, with 13 bases between the two ends. The CDR3 here is CASSEVGIPGYGYTF. As DNA, the CDR3 is TGTGCCAGCAGTGAAGTTGGAATACCGGGCTATGGCTACACCTTC.

This clonotype was seen a handful of times. The genes are TRBV20-1 and TRBJ1-2; 8 bases are shared with TRBD1. The V and J ends lost 0 bases and 6 bases, in that order; junction bases with no gene match: 9. The CDR3 extends over 15 amino acids. Germline loops: CDR1 DFQATT, CDR2 SNEGSKA (reference sequence). The CDR3 protein is CSARDKLQGANGYTF. As DNA, the CDR3 is TGCAGTGCTAGAGATAAATTGCAGGGGGCAAATGGCTACACCTTC.

V is TRBV6-6 and J is TRBJ2-5, with D tentatively TRBD1 (6 bases). The V and J ends lost 5 bases and 11 bases respectively, with 21 bases between them. The germline V gene has CDR1 MNHNY and CDR2 SVGAGI (reference sequence). The CDR3 has 14 amino acids. The CDR3 loop is CASSRQGQDNEQYF. CDR3 DNA: TGTGCCAGCAGTAGGCAGGGGCAGGACAATGAGCAGTACTTC.

The chain recombines TRBV30 with TRBJ1-5; no definite D call. CDR3 length: 13 residues. Trimming removed 1 base at V and 4 bases at J, with 8 bases between. Germline CDR1 is GTSNPN and CDR2 is SVGIG (reference sequence). CDR3 amino acids: CAWSAARNQPQHF. The CDR3 bases are TGTGCCTGGAGTGCCGCCCGGAATCAGCCCCAGCATTTT.

This sequence joins TRBV12-5 and TRBJ2-3; no definite D call. The CDR3 has 12 amino acids. Trimming shortened V by 0 bases and J by 5 bases, and 3 bases separated the two germline ends. Germline assignment: CDR1 LGHNT and CDR2 FRNRAP. CDR3 loop: CASGLVQDTQYF. In DNA form, the CDR3 reads TGTGCTAGTGGTTTGGTACAAGATACGCAGTATTTT.

This clonotype was picked up a small number of times. This chain uses TRBV3-1 with TRBJ1-5, with D perhaps TRBD1 (5 bases). This CDR3 comprises 18 residues. CDR1 and CDR2 (germline): LGHDT, YNNKEL (reference sequence). The V end lost 1 base, the J end lost 3 bases, and 19 bases lay between the germline ends. The CDR3 loop is CASSQGELGGIYNQPQHF. The DNA for the CDR3 is TGTGCCAGCAGCCAAGGGGAGCTGGGGGGGATCTACAATCAGCCCCAGCATTTT.

V gene TRBV4-1 combines with J gene TRBJ2-1; 8 bases line up with TRBD2. V shed 0 bases, J shed 5 bases, and the junction held 9 bases outside the gene matches. The CDR3 extends over 17 amino acids. CDR1 and CDR2 from the germline V gene are MGHRA and YSYEKL. CDR3 in DNA: TGCGCCAGCAGCCAAGATTCGTCGCGGGGGGCGGACAATGAGCAGTTCTTC. It codes for CASSQDSSRGADNEQFF.

The chain is built from TRBV20-1 and TRBJ1-2; a weak D match, TRBD1 (6 bases). This CDR3 has 14 residues. From germline, CDR1 is DFQATT and CDR2 SNEGSKA (reference sequence). With 6 bases removed from V and 2 bases from J, the gap between germline ends came to 16 bases. The CDR3 DNA reads TGCAGTGCCAATTCCGGACAGTCGAACTATGGCTACACCTTC. It yields the protein CSANSGQSNYGYTF.

This clonotype was recorded many times. V and J are TRBV5-5 and TRBJ2-1, with no clear D. Germline CDR1 is SGHKS and CDR2 is YYEKEE (reference sequence). Trimming shortened V by 4 bases and J by 4 bases, and 9 bases separated the two germline ends. The length of the CDR3 is 13 residues. CDR3 residues: CASSLTIYNEQFF. The DNA of the CDR3 is TGTGCCAGCAGCCTGACGATATACAATGAGCAGTTCTTC.

The chain links TRBV14 to TRBJ1-2; 7 bases align to TRBD1. CDR3 length: 14 residues. The germline gives CDR1 SGHDN, CDR2 FVKESK. With 5 bases clipped from V and 4 bases from J, the junction kept 7 bases outside the gene matches. CDR3 nucleotide sequence: TGTGCCAGCAGCAGACAGGGAACGGCCTATGGCTACACCTTC. It specifies CASSRQGTAYGYTF.

This clonotype turned up a few times. The CDR3 here is CSASRQPTSKVHNEQFF. The CDR3 bases are TGCAGTGCTAGTCGACAACCGACTAGTAAGGTACACAATGAGCAGTTCTTC. The rearrangement uses TRBV20-1 and TRBJ2-1; D may be TRBD2 (6 bases). Per germline, CDR1 DFQATT and CDR2 SNEGSKA (reference sequence). The CDR3 totals 17 residues. V was cut by 3 bases and J by 5 bases, with 23 bases left in between.

The DNA for the CDR3 is TGCAGCGTTGAAGATCCGGATGGGACCCAGTACTTC. Protein product: CSVEDPDGTQYF. V gene TRBV29-1 combines with J gene TRBJ2-5; D unclear. V gave up 0 bases and J gave up 7 bases, with 9 bases separating them. The CDR3 length is 12 residues. The germline V gene encodes CDR1 SQVTM and CDR2 ANQGSEA.

This clonotype was seen a few times. The chain recombines TRBV12-3 or TRBV12-4 with TRBJ1-2, with D perhaps matching TRBD1 (5 bases). The CDR3 contains 12 residues. V was clipped by 6 bases and J by 3 bases, with 8 bases between them. CDR3 region: CASRRGHYGYTF. In DNA form, the CDR3 reads TGTGCCAGCAGGAGGGGACACTATGGCTACACCTTC.

This clonotype came up a few times. V usage is TRBV7-8 and J usage is TRBJ2-1; the D is unclear. V was trimmed by 1 base and J by 7 bases, leaving 14 bases between them. The CDR3 consists of 15 residues. Germline CDR1 SGHVS, CDR2 FQNEAQ. The DNA of the CDR3 is TGTGCCAGCAGCTTAGTTATCAGACCACGTAATGAGCAGTTCTTC. Encoded protein: CASSLVIRPRNEQFF.

This clonotype occurred a few times. The V call is TRBV12-3 or TRBV12-4, the J call TRBJ2-2; D is possibly TRBD1 (6 bases). There are 12 residues in the CDR3. The germline V and J ends were trimmed by 6 bases and 7 bases, with 9 bases remaining between them. The CDR3: CASRGASGELFF. In nucleotides, the CDR3 is TGTGCCAGCAGGGGGGCCAGCGGGGAGCTGTTTTTT.

This clonotype turned up a few times. This chain links TRBV6-6 with TRBJ1-5, with 8 bases identical to TRBD1. The ends lost 6 bases at V and 5 bases at J; junction bases unmatched: 3. The length of the CDR3 is 13 residues. CDR1 is MNHNY, CDR2 SVGAGI, per germline (reference sequence). The CDR3, as DNA: TGTGCCAGCAGAACACAGGGGGATCAGCCCCAGCATTTT. It encodes CASRTQGDQPQHF.